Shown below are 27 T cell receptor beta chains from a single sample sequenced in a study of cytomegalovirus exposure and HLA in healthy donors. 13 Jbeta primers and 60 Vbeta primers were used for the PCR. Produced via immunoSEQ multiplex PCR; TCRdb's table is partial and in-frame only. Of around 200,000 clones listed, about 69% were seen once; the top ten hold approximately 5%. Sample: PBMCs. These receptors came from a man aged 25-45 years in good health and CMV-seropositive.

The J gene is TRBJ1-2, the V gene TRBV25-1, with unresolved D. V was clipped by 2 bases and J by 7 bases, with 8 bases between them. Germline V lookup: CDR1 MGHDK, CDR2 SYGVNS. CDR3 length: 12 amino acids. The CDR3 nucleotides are TGTGCCAGCAGTGAAGGCTTCCGTGGCTACACCTTC. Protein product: CASSEGFRGYTF.

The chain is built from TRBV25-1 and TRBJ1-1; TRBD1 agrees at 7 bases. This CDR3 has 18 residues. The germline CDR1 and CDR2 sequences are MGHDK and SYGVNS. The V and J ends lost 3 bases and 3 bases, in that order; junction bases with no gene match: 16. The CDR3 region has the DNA TGTGCCAGCAGTGAGGCTCCAGGGGGTGGGGTTGAGGACACTGAAGCTTTCTTT. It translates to CASSEAPGGGVEDTEAFF.

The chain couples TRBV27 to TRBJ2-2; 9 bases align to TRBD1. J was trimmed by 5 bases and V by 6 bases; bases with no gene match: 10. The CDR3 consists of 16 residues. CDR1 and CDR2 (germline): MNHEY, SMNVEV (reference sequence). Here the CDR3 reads CASRTQGALRTGELFF. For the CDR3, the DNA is TGTGCCAGCAGAACACAGGGGGCCCTTAGGACCGGGGAGCTGTTTTTT.

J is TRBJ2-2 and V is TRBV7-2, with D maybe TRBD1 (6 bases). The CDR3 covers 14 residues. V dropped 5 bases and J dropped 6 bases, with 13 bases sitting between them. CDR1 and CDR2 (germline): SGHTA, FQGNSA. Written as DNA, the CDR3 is TGTGCCAGCAGCCCAGGGGATTGGGCCGGGGAGCTGTTTTTT. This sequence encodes CASSPGDWAGELFF. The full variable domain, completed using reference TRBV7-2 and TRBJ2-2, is GAGVSQSPSNKVTEKGKDVELRCDPISGHTALYWYRQSLGQGLEFLIYFQGNSAPDKSGLPSDRFSAERTGGSVSTLTIQRTQQEDSAVYLCASSPGDWAGELFFGEGSRLTVL.

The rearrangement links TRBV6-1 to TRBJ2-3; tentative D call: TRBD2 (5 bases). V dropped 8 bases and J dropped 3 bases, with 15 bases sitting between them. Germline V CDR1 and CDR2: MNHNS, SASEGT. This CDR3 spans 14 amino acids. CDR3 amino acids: CASRGERGTDTQYF. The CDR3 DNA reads TGTGCCAGCCGGGGTGAGCGCGGAACAGATACGCAGTATTTT.

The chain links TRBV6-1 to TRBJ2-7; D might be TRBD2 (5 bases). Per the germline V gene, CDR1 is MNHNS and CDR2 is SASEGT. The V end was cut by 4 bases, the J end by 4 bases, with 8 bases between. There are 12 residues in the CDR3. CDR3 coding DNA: TGTGCCAGCAGTGTACCGGGATACGAGCAGTACTTC. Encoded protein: CASSVPGYEQYF.

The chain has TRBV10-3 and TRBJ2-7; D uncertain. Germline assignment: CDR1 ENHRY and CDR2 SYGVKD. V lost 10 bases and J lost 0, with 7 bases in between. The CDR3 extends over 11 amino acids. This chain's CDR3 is CASSISYEQYF. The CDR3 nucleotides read TGTGCCAGCAGCATCTCCTACGAGCAGTACTTC.

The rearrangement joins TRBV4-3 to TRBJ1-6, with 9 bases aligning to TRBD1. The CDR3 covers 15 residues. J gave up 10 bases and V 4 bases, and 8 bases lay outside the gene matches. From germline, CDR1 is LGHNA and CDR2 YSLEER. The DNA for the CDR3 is TGCGCCAGCAGCCGCACTGGGACAGGGAGCTCACCCCTCCACTTT. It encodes CASSRTGTGSSPLHF.

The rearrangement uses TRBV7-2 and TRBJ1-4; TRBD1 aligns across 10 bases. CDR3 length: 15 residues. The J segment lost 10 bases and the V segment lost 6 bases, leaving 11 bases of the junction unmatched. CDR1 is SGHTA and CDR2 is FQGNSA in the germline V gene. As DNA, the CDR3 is TGTGCCAGCAGTTCCGTAGGGACAGGGGTAGGAAAACTGTTTTTT. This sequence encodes CASSSVGTGVGKLFF.

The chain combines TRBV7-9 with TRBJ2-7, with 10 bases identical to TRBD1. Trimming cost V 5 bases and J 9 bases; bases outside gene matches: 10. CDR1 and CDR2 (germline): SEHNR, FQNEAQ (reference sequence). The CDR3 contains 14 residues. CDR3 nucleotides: TGTGCCAGCAGCGTAACCGGGACAGGGGTGGTGCAGTACTTC. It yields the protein CASSVTGTGVVQYF. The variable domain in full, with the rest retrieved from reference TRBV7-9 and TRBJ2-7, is DTGVSQNPRHKITKRGQNVTFRCDPISEHNRLYWYRQTLGQGPEFLTYFQNEAQLEKSRLLSDRFSAERPKGSFSTLEIQRTEQGDSAMYLCASSVTGTGVVQYFGPGTRLTVT.

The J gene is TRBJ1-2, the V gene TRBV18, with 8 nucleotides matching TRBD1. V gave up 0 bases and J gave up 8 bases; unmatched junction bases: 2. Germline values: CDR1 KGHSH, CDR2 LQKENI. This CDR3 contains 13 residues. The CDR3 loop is CASSPPDRVGYTF. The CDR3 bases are TGTGCCAGCTCACCACCGGACAGGGTAGGCTACACCTTC.

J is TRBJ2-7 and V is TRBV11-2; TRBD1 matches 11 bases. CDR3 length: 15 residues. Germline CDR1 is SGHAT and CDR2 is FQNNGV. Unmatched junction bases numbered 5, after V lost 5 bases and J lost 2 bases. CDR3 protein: CASSPKGQGAYEQYF. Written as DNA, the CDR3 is TGTGCCAGCAGCCCGAAGGGACAGGGGGCCTACGAGCAGTACTTC.

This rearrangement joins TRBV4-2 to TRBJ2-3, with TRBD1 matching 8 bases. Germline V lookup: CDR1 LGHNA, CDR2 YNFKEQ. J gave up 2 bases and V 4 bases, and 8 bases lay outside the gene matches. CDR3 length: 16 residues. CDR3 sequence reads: CASSPRTGPLTDTQYF. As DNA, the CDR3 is TGTGCCAGCAGCCCTCGGACAGGGCCTCTCACAGATACGCAGTATTTT.

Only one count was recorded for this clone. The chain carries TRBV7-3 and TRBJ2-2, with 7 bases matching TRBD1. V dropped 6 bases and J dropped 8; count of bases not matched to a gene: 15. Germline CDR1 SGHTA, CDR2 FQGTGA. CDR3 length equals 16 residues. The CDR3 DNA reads TGTGCCAGCAGTCTGGACAGGAACCCCATATCGGGGGAGCTGTTTTTT. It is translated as CASSLDRNPISGELFF.

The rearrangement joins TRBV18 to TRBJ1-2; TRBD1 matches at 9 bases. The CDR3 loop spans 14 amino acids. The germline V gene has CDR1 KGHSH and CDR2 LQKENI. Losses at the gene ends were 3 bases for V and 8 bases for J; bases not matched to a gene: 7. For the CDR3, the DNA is TGTGCCAGCTCACCTGACAGGGGGATTTGGGGCTACACCTTC. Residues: CASSPDRGIWGYTF.

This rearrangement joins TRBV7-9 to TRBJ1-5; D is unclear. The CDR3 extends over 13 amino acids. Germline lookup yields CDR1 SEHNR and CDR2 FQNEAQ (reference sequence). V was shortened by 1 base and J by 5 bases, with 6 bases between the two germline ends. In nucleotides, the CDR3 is TGTGCCAGCAGCTTAGGGCGGGATCAGCCCCAGCATTTT. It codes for CASSLGRDQPQHF.

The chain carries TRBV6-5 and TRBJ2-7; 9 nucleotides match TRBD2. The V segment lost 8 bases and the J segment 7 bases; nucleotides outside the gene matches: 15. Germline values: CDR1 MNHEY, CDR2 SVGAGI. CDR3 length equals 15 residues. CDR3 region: CASAPGGGGSGEQYF. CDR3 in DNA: TGTGCCAGCGCCCCGGGCGGGGGGGGGTCCGGAGAGCAGTACTTC.

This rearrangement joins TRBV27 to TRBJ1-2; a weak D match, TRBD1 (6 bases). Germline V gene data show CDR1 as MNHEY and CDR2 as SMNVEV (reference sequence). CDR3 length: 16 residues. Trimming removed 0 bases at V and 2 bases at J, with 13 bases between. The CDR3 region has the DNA TGTGCCAGCAGTTTATCCTCACAGGGTGGGAACTATGGCTACACCTTC. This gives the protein CASSLSSQGGNYGYTF.

The CDR3 bases are TGTGCCAGCAGCGGCCCGGGACTAGCTGACAGATTAGCCAAAAACATTCAGTACTTC. This encodes CASSGPGLADRLAKNIQYF. V is TRBV9 and J is TRBJ2-4, with 9 bases identical to TRBD2. The germline gives CDR1 SGDLS, CDR2 YYNGEE. This CDR3 is 19 amino acids long. Trimming removed 3 bases from V and 0 bases from J; junction bases left unmatched: 13. Full variable domain (missing parts from reference TRBV9 and TRBJ2-4): DSGVTQTPKHLITATGQRVTLRCSPRSGDLSVYWYQQSLDQGLQFLIQYYNGEERAKGNILERFSAQQFPDLHSELNLSSLELGDSALYFCASSGPGLADRLAKNIQYFGAGTRLSVL.

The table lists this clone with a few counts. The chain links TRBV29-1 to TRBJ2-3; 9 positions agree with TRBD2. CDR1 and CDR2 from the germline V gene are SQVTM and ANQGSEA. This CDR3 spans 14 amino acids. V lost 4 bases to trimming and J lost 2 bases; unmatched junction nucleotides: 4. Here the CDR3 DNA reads TGCAGCGTTGGAAAGCGGGGGGCCACAGATACGCAGTATTTT. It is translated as CSVGKRGATDTQYF.

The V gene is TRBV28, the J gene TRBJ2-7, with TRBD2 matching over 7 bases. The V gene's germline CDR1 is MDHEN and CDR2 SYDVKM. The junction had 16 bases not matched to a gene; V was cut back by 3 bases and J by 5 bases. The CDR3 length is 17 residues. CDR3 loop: CASSFGRDSEGSDEQYF. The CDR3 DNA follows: TGTGCCAGCAGTTTTGGGAGGGACTCCGAGGGGTCCGACGAGCAGTACTTC.

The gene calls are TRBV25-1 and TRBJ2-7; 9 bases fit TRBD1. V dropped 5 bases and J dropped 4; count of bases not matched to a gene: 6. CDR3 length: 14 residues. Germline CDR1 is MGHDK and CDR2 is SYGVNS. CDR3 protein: CASSKEQGAYEQYF. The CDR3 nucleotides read TGTGCCAGCAGTAAAGAACAGGGGGCTTACGAGCAGTACTTC.

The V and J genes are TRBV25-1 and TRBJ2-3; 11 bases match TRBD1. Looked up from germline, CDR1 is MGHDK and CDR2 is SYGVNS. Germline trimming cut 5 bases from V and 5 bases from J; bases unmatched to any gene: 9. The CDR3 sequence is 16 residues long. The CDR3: CASSPRTGGAVDTQYF. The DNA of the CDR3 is TGTGCCAGCAGTCCTCGGACAGGGGGCGCGGTAGATACGCAGTATTTT.

The CDR3 coding sequence is TGTGCCTGGAGCGCGGGGGACAGGGCGCAGTTCTTC. It yields the protein CAWSAGDRAQFF. The chain uses TRBV30 and TRBJ2-1, with 9 bases that match TRBD1. The trim removed 3 bases at V and 12 bases at J, leaving 6 bases unmatched. From germline, CDR1 is GTSNPN and CDR2 SVGIG (reference sequence). The CDR3 totals 12 residues. Based on the CDR3 plus reference TRBV30 and TRBJ2-1, the full variable domain is SQTIHQWPATLVQPVGSPLSLECTVEGTSNPNLYWYRQAAGRGLQLLFYSVGIGQISSEVPQNLSASRPQDRQFILSSKKLLLSDSGFYLCAWSAGDRAQFFGPGTRLTVL.

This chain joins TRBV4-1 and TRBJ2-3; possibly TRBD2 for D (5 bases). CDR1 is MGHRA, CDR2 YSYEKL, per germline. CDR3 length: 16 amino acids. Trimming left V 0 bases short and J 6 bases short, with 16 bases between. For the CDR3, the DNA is TGCGCCAGCAGCCAAGATCGAGGCGGGCCGGGCGATACGCAGTATTTT. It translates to CASSQDRGGPGDTQYF.

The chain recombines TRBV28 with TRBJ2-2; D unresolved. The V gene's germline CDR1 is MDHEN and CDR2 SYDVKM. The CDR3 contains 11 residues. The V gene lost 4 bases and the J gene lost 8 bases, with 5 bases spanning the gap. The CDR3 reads CASSSRGELFF. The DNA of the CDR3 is TGTGCCAGCAGTTCCCGTGGGGAGCTGTTTTTT.

The DNA of the CDR3 is TGTGCCAGCACCGTCGCCGCGGGATACTCCTACGAGCAGTACTTC. Amino acid sequence: CASTVAAGYSYEQYF. The chain combines TRBV27 with TRBJ2-7; tentatively, D is TRBD2 (6 bases). V lost 7 bases to trimming and J lost 0 bases, with 16 bases between them. The CDR3 has 15 residues. The germline V gene encodes CDR1 MNHEY and CDR2 SMNVEV (reference sequence).